The 29 T cell receptor beta chains below come from one sample, sequenced in a study of blood T cell repertoires in COVID-19. This table comes from immunoSEQ multiplex PCR, and its TCRdb copy is limited to in-frame clones, with some not included. The sample contains about 170,000 clones, around 83% of which appear only once. The sequenced material came from PBMCs or T cells enriched from blood (not recorded which). These receptors originate from a woman in her forties or fifties in a cohort exposed to, infected with or recovered from COVID-19 (not recorded which).

This chain links TRBV5-4 with TRBJ2-3, with TRBD1 matching over 9 bases. Germline CDR1 SGHNT, CDR2 YYREEE (reference sequence). This CDR3 spans 14 amino acids. J was trimmed by 15 bases and V by 0 bases; bases with no gene match: 11. The CDR3 nucleotides are TGTGCCAGCAGCTTGGCCGGGACAGGGTCGTCGGAATATTTT. The encoded protein is CASSLAGTGSSEYF. Full variable domain (outside the CDR3, taken from reference TRBV5-4 and TRBJ2-3): ETGVTQSPTHLIKTRGQQVTLRCSSQSGHNTVSWYQQALGQGPQFIFQYYREEENGRGNFPPRFSGLQFPNYSSELNVNALELDDSALYLCASSLAGTGSSEYFGPGTRLTVL.

V and J are TRBV30 and TRBJ1-1, with D maybe TRBD1 (5 bases). V gave up 1 base and J gave up 3 bases, with 9 bases separating them. Germline CDR1 is GTSNPN and CDR2 is SVGIG (reference sequence). The CDR3 runs 13 residues. CDR3: CAWSGGHHTEAFF. CDR3 coding DNA: TGTGCCTGGAGTGGGGGCCATCACACTGAAGCTTTCTTT.

The genes are TRBV5-1 and TRBJ2-3; 7 positions match TRBD2. The germline gives CDR1 SGHRS, CDR2 YFSETQ. Unmatched junction bases numbered 9, after V lost 3 bases and J lost 2 bases. This CDR3 comprises 16 residues. The CDR3 loop reads CASSSKAGTNTDTQYF. As DNA, the CDR3 is TGCGCCAGCAGCTCCAAAGCGGGGACCAACACAGATACGCAGTATTTT.

J is TRBJ2-5 and V is TRBV4-1, with 7 bases matching TRBD1. CDR1 and CDR2 from the germline V gene are MGHRA and YSYEKL. This CDR3 has 14 amino acids. V dropped 5 bases and J dropped 4; count of bases not matched to a gene: 7. Written as DNA, the CDR3 is TGCGCCAGCAGCACGCCAGGGGGTCTAGAGACCCAGTACTTC. This translates into CASSTPGGLETQYF.

V gene TRBV15 combines with J gene TRBJ2-5; tentatively, D is TRBD1 (6 bases). The CDR3 contains 14 residues. Trimming removed 0 bases at V and 5 bases at J, with 10 bases between. Germline lookup yields CDR1 LNHNV and CDR2 YYDKDF (reference sequence). Here the CDR3 reads CATSRDTRGETQYF. DNA of the CDR3: TGTGCCACCAGCAGAGATACTAGGGGGGAGACCCAGTACTTC.

The J gene is TRBJ2-3, the V gene TRBV5-6; 8 nucleotides match TRBD2. The CDR3 is 15 residues long. Germline trimming cut 4 bases from V and 3 bases from J; bases unmatched to any gene: 7. Per germline, CDR1 SGHDT and CDR2 YYEEEE. The CDR3 nucleotides read TGTGCCAGCAGCCCCCGGGGGGGAGGTACAGATACGCAGTATTTT. Translating gives CASSPRGGGTDTQYF.

The chain combines TRBV11-2 with TRBJ1-2; no definite D call. V shed 4 bases and J shed 7 bases, with 13 bases lying between them. The CDR3 runs to 13 residues. Germline values: CDR1 SGHAT, CDR2 FQNNGV. The CDR3 DNA reads as TGTGCCAGCAGCTCAGTTGGGCCGAGTGGCTACACCTTC. Its translation is CASSSVGPSGYTF.

The chain couples TRBV25-1 to TRBJ2-5; 12 positions agree with TRBD2. The CDR3 runs 16 residues. Germline CDR1 is MGHDK and CDR2 is SYGVNS. The ends lost 4 bases at V and 5 bases at J; junction bases unmatched: 8. CDR3 sequence reads: CASSGPSGGAAETQYF. DNA of the CDR3: TGTGCCAGCAGTGGTCCTAGCGGGGGGGCCGCCGAGACCCAGTACTTC.

This clone was seen a handful of times. The chain joins TRBV3-1 (or the pseudogene TRBV3-2) to TRBJ2-7; perhaps TRBD1 as D (6 bases). Between the trimmed V and J ends, which lost 3 bases and 6 bases, there was a span of 6 bases. CDR3 length equals 11 residues. The germline V gene encodes CDR1 LGHDT and CDR2 YNNKEL (reference sequence). CDR3 in DNA: TGTGCCAGCAGCCACAGGGGCGAGCAGTACTTC. Its protein is CASSHRGEQYF.

V is TRBV28 and J is TRBJ2-7, with D possibly matching TRBD2 (6 bases). This CDR3 comprises 16 residues. The V gene lost 6 bases and the J gene lost 3 bases, with 21 bases spanning the gap. Germline loops: CDR1 MDHEN, CDR2 SYDVKM. The CDR3 nucleotides are TGTGCCAGCAGCCTTTATATTGCGGGGATCATCTACGAGCAGTACTTC. Protein product: CASSLYIAGIIYEQYF.

The chain has TRBV5-1 and TRBJ1-1; D not resolved. Germline V gene lookup returns CDR1 SGHRS and CDR2 YFSETQ. V was clipped by 1 base and J by 1 base, with 11 bases between them. The CDR3 consists of 15 residues. CDR3 amino acids: CASSLLGAPNTEAFF. CDR3 bases: TGCGCCAGCAGCTTGTTGGGAGCCCCGAACACTGAAGCTTTCTTT.

The V gene is TRBV19, the J gene TRBJ1-2; TRBD1 matches at 7 bases. The CDR3 consists of 15 residues. The ends lost 8 bases at V and 2 bases at J; junction bases unmatched: 11. Per germline, CDR1 LNHDA and CDR2 SQIVND (reference sequence). CDR3 DNA: TGTGCCAGTCACCTCGTGGGGACAGAGAACTATGGCTACACCTTC. Translation gives CASHLVGTENYGYTF.

The chain carries TRBV6-8 and TRBJ2-7, with TRBD1 as a possible D gene (6 bases). Germline V gene lookup returns CDR1 MNHGY and CDR2 SAAAGT. V was pared by 0 bases and J by 5 bases, with 17 bases between. This CDR3 is 16 amino acids long. CDR3 in DNA: TGTGCCAGCAGTTACTCTCCCAGGGGAGTACTTGACGAGCAGTACTTC. It translates to CASSYSPRGVLDEQYF.

The rearrangement uses TRBV5-1 and TRBJ2-3; 8 nucleotides align to TRBD2. This CDR3 has 15 amino acids. Germline loops: CDR1 SGHRS, CDR2 YFSETQ. The trim removed 6 bases at V and 6 bases at J, leaving 12 bases unmatched. The CDR3 loop reads CASTRGGPGVDTQYF. In DNA form, the CDR3 reads TGCGCCAGCACCCGGGGGGGCCCCGGTGTGGATACGCAGTATTTT.

The chain has TRBV7-3 and TRBJ2-5; 9 positions match TRBD2. The length of the CDR3 is 15 residues. Germline CDR1 SGHTA, CDR2 FQGTGA. The J segment lost 5 bases and the V segment lost 2 bases, leaving 6 bases of the junction unmatched. The CDR3 reads CASSLGISGSETQYF. CDR3 coding DNA: TGTGCCAGCAGCTTAGGGATTAGCGGGAGTGAGACCCAGTACTTC.

The chain recombines TRBV28 with TRBJ1-6; TRBD1 aligns across 7 bases. The CDR3 has 18 residues. Germline trimming cut 5 bases from V and 2 bases from J; bases unmatched to any gene: 12. Germline CDR1 and CDR2: MDHEN and SYDVKM. The CDR3 DNA reads TGTGCCAGCAGTACCGGGACAGTCGAAATCACCTATAATTCACCCCTCCACTTT. Its translation is CASSTGTVEITYNSPLHF.

This sequence joins TRBV10-3 and TRBJ1-3; TRBD1 matches at 8 bases. V dropped 6 bases and J dropped 6; count of bases not matched to a gene: 10. The CDR3 consists of 15 residues. Per the germline V gene, CDR1 is ENHRY and CDR2 is SYGVKD. CDR3 in amino acids: CAISTGTGRENTIYF. For the CDR3, the DNA is TGTGCCATCAGCACCGGGACAGGCCGCGAAAACACCATATATTTT.

This clone came up many times. The rearrangement links TRBV10-3 to TRBJ2-1; 14 bases align to TRBD2. This CDR3 region has 18 residues. The V and J ends lost 0 bases and 6 bases, in that order; junction bases with no gene match: 7. Germline CDR1 reads ENHRY; CDR2 reads SYGVKD. DNA for the CDR3: TGTGCCATCAGTGAGTCACCACCCGGACTAGCGGGGGGCAATGAGCAGTTCTTC. Amino acid sequence: CAISESPPGLAGGNEQFF.

Only one count was recorded for this clone. V gene TRBV7-2 combines with J gene TRBJ2-2; 11 bases are a match to TRBD2. The V gene's germline CDR1 is SGHTA and CDR2 FQGNSA. V shed 5 bases and J 2 bases; nucleotides not matched to a gene: 7. CDR3 length equals 17 residues. CDR3: CASSPHSGGANTGELFF. CDR3 nucleotide sequence: TGTGCCAGCAGCCCACATAGCGGGGGGGCCAACACCGGGGAGCTGTTTTTT.

The V and J genes are TRBV5-8 and TRBJ1-5; 10 bases align to TRBD1. The CDR3 runs to 16 residues. Germline values: CDR1 SGHTS, CDR2 YDEGEE. V was pared by 3 bases and J by 6 bases, with 9 bases of the junction left unmatched. This chain's CDR3 is CASSYPRDRGPQPQHF. CDR3 nucleotide sequence: TGTGCCAGCAGCTATCCCCGGGACAGGGGTCCTCAGCCCCAGCATTTT.

The chain uses TRBV19 and TRBJ2-7; TRBD1 agrees at 11 bases. J was trimmed by 2 bases and V by 4 bases; bases with no gene match: 4. The CDR3 covers 15 residues. The germline CDR1 and CDR2 sequences are LNHDA and SQIVND (reference sequence). The CDR3 loop reads CASSTGGQGAYEQYF. The CDR3 coding sequence is TGTGCCAGTAGTACAGGGGGACAGGGGGCCTACGAGCAGTACTTC.

This clone appeared a few times. The gene calls are TRBV6-6 and TRBJ2-2, with TRBD2 matching over 10 bases. CDR3 length equals 17 residues. V lost 5 bases and J lost 6; bases outside the gene matches: 12. Germline V gene lookup returns CDR1 MNHNY and CDR2 SVGAGI (reference sequence). As DNA, the CDR3 is TGTGCCAGCAGTCCCTCAGCGGGAGGGCCTGAGGCCGGGGAGCTGTTTTTT. Amino acids: CASSPSAGGPEAGELFF.

The chain links TRBV2 to TRBJ1-5, with TRBD1 matching over 9 bases. This CDR3 has 16 residues. J was trimmed by 2 bases and V by 5 bases; bases with no gene match: 7. The germline V gene encodes CDR1 SNHLY and CDR2 FYNNEI. CDR3 sequence reads: CASSRIDRGGNQPQHF. DNA of the CDR3: TGTGCCAGCAGTCGAATAGACAGGGGGGGCAATCAGCCCCAGCATTTT.

V usage is TRBV7-2 and J usage is TRBJ1-2; 7 bases match TRBD1. The CDR3 runs to 15 residues. The V gene's germline CDR1 is SGHTA and CDR2 FQGNSA. J lost 7 bases, V lost 1 base, and 9 bases had no gene match. The chain's CDR3 is CASSLEGRGNSGYTF. The CDR3 coding sequence is TGTGCCAGCAGCTTAGAGGGCAGGGGGAATAGTGGCTACACCTTC.

The chain combines TRBV3-1 (or the pseudogene TRBV3-2) with TRBJ2-3; D might be TRBD2 (6 bases). The V and J ends lost 2 bases and 4 bases respectively, with 22 bases between them. CDR3 length: 18 residues. Per germline, CDR1 LGHDT and CDR2 YNNKEL (reference sequence). The chain's CDR3 is CASSQLDRGAGTSDTQYF. Written as DNA, the CDR3 is TGTGCCAGCAGCCAACTAGACCGCGGCGCGGGGACCTCAGATACGCAGTATTTT.

The chain recombines TRBV2 with TRBJ2-1, with TRBD1 matching over 10 bases. The germline gives CDR1 SNHLY, CDR2 FYNNEI. This CDR3 is built from 15 residues. Trimming took 6 bases from V and 10 from J; bases not matched to a gene: 12. CDR3 region: CASSGDRGRYGEQFF. DNA of the CDR3: TGTGCCAGCAGCGGGGACAGGGGACGATACGGGGAGCAGTTCTTC.

This chain uses TRBV27 with TRBJ1-6; D is undetermined. Per the germline V gene, CDR1 is MNHEY and CDR2 is SMNVEV (reference sequence). Trimming pared 2 bases from V and 9 bases from J, leaving 14 bases between. The CDR3 has 15 residues. CDR3 loop: CASSLSGSVSSPLHF. The CDR3 DNA sequence: TGTGCCAGCAGTTTAAGCGGTAGTGTGTCTTCACCCCTCCACTTT.

The rearrangement links TRBV7-6 to TRBJ2-7; 9 bases fit TRBD1. Germline loops: CDR1 SGHVS, CDR2 FNYEAQ. J was trimmed by 5 bases and V by 1 base; bases with no gene match: 6. The CDR3 contains 15 residues. The CDR3 loop reads CASSLDPGQGDEQYF. DNA for the CDR3: TGTGCCAGCAGCTTAGATCCGGGACAGGGCGACGAGCAGTACTTC.

This chain connects TRBV28 to TRBJ1-1; D remains unclear. V was shortened by 7 bases and J by 0 bases, with 3 bases between the two germline ends. The CDR3 length is 11 residues. Looked up from germline, CDR1 is MDHEN and CDR2 is SYDVKM. The CDR3 DNA reads as TGTGCCAGCACCGTGAACACTGAAGCTTTCTTT. It encodes CASTVNTEAFF.